The next 21 T cell receptor beta chains were all read from a single sample in a study of response to subunit inactivated influenza vaccine. TCRdb re-analysed the RT-PCR reads in MiXCR, keeping a single row per CDR3 protein. The repertoire holds a few hundred thousand distinct CDR3 sequences, with 11% to 15% as singletons. Source: PBMCs from blood, taken roughly 12 days after vaccination. The receptors originated from a man aged 45 to 65 who received an inactivated influenza vaccine.

This clonotype showed up just a few times. This chain connects TRBV5-1 to TRBJ1-6; D not certain. The CDR3 loop spans 13 amino acids. V was trimmed by 1 base and J by 9 bases, leaving 8 bases between them. Germline V gene lookup returns CDR1 SGHRS and CDR2 YFSETQ. The DNA for the CDR3 is TGCGCCAGCAGCTTGTCGAGGGCTTCACCCCTCCACTTT. Amino acids: CASSLSRASPLHF.

V usage is TRBV14 and J usage is TRBJ2-7, with unresolved D. Deletions cut 0 bases from V and 11 bases from J, with 14 bases between. CDR1 SGHDN and CDR2 FVKESK come from the germline V gene. The CDR3 loop spans 13 amino acids. The CDR3 bases are TGTGCCAGCAGCCAAGACCTTAGGTCGGTGAAGTACTTC. Encoded protein: CASSQDLRSVKYF.

This chain joins TRBV11-2 and TRBJ2-7, with D possibly TRBD2 on 5 matching bases. This CDR3 has 14 residues. Deletions cut 7 bases from V and 0 bases from J, with 13 bases between. The germline CDR1 and CDR2 sequences are SGHAT and FQNNGV. CDR3 bases: TGTGCCAGCATGGAGGCCTCGAGCTCCTACGAGCAGTACTTC. Residues: CASMEASSSYEQYF.

V gene TRBV6-1 combines with J gene TRBJ2-1; D gene ambiguous. CDR3 length: 12 amino acids. The V gene lost 7 bases and the J gene lost 4 bases, with 8 bases spanning the gap. Germline CDR1 reads MNHNS; CDR2 reads SASEGT. The CDR3 here is CASNNRYNEQFF. The CDR3 coding sequence is TGTGCCAGCAACAACAGATACAATGAGCAGTTCTTC.

This clonotype was seen many times. The chain combines TRBV7-2 with TRBJ2-1, with TRBD2 matching 12 bases. Germline V CDR1 and CDR2: SGHTA, FQGNSA. This CDR3 has 18 amino acids. V shed 4 bases, J shed 0 bases, and the junction held 7 bases outside the gene matches. Written as DNA, the CDR3 is TGTGCCAGCAGCTCATCAGGACTAGCGGGAAACTCCTACAATGAGCAGTTCTTC. This gives the protein CASSSSGLAGNSYNEQFF.

A few counts support this clonotype. The chain combines TRBV7-9 with TRBJ1-1, with D hard to call. Germline loops: CDR1 SEHNR, CDR2 FQNEAQ (reference sequence). This CDR3 region has 15 residues. Trimming cost V 0 bases and J 2 bases, with 10 bases left between them. CDR3 bases: TGTGCCAGCAGCTTAGCGCTAGGGCTTAACACTGAAGCTTTCTTT. Translated: CASSLALGLNTEAFF.

V gene TRBV6-1 combines with J gene TRBJ1-1; D is possibly TRBD1 (6 bases). The CDR3 spans 15 residues. Between the trimmed V and J ends, which lost 5 bases and 1 base, there was a span of 14 bases. Germline lookup yields CDR1 MNHNS and CDR2 SASEGT. CDR3 region: CASSQRDTRNTEAFF. DNA of the CDR3: TGTGCCAGCAGTCAGAGGGACACTCGGAACACTGAAGCTTTCTTT.

The rearrangement uses TRBV27 and TRBJ2-1; TRBD2 matches at 8 bases. This CDR3 comprises 18 residues. Germline values: CDR1 MNHEY, CDR2 SMNVEV (reference sequence). V dropped 5 bases and J dropped 2; count of bases not matched to a gene: 14. CDR3 residues: CASSTPQVERETYNEQFF. The CDR3 DNA is TGTGCCAGCAGTACCCCCCAAGTTGAGCGGGAGACCTACAATGAGCAGTTCTTC.

V is TRBV3-1 and J is TRBJ1-2; TRBD1 aligns across 7 bases. Trimming removed 0 bases from V and 7 bases from J; junction bases left unmatched: 5. CDR1 and CDR2 from the germline V gene are LGHDT and YNNKEL (reference sequence). The CDR3 loop spans 14 amino acids. CDR3: CASSQDLTGSGYTF. CDR3 sequence (DNA): TGTGCCAGCAGCCAAGATTTGACAGGGAGTGGCTACACCTTC.

This clonotype was observed a few times. The V gene is TRBV18, the J gene TRBJ2-2, with D possibly matching TRBD1 (6 bases). CDR3 length equals 15 residues. The germline V and J ends were trimmed by 9 bases and 6 bases, with 20 bases remaining between them. The germline CDR1 and CDR2 sequences are KGHSH and LQKENI. The CDR3 protein is CASNKQGRNAGELFF. Written as DNA, the CDR3 is TGTGCCAGTAATAAGCAGGGGCGCAACGCCGGGGAGCTGTTTTTT.

The rearrangement uses TRBV28 and TRBJ1-2, with D uncertain. Between the trimmed V and J ends, which lost 5 bases and 8 bases, there was a span of 6 bases. The length of the CDR3 is 10 residues. Germline V gives CDR1 MDHEN, CDR2 SYDVKM. This chain's CDR3 is CASSHKGYTF. CDR3 coding DNA: TGTGCCAGCAGTCACAAGGGCTACACCTTC.

This clonotype was seen ten or more times. The J gene is TRBJ2-5, the V gene TRBV5-1, with D possibly TRBD2 on 6 matching bases. CDR1 and CDR2 from the germline V gene are SGHRS and YFSETQ. This CDR3 spans 17 amino acids. V lost 1 base to trimming and J lost 3 bases, with 19 bases between them. CDR3 region: CASSLHGSGSRKETQYF. CDR3 sequence (DNA): TGCGCCAGCAGCTTGCATGGTAGCGGATCCCGGAAAGAGACCCAGTACTTC.

This clonotype has only a few counts. J is TRBJ2-7 and V is TRBV7-8; 11 bases match TRBD2. Germline V lookup: CDR1 SGHVS, CDR2 FQNEAQ. The ends lost 5 bases at V and 1 base at J; junction bases unmatched: 7. This CDR3 comprises 16 residues. The CDR3 sequence is CASSPAGTSGSYEQYF. The CDR3 coding sequence is TGTGCCAGCAGCCCAGCCGGGACTAGCGGATCCTACGAGCAGTACTTC.

This clonotype was counted between two and nine times. This rearrangement joins TRBV6-1 to TRBJ1-5; no clear D gene. The CDR3 is 15 amino acids. Trimming left V 3 bases short and J 3 bases short, with 12 bases between. Germline lookup yields CDR1 MNHNS and CDR2 SASEGT. The CDR3 bases are TGTGCCAGCAGTGACGGCCGATTAGCCAATCAGCCCCAGCATTTT. Amino acids: CASSDGRLANQPQHF.

This chain uses TRBV10-3 with TRBJ2-1; 9 bases line up with TRBD2. With 6 bases clipped from V and 7 bases from J, the junction kept 7 bases outside the gene matches. Germline CDR1 is ENHRY and CDR2 is SYGVKD. CDR3 length equals 14 residues. The CDR3 bases are TGTGCCATCAGCCGCCTAGCGGGGATAAATGAGCAGTTCTTC. Amino acids: CAISRLAGINEQFF.

The chain carries TRBV10-2 and TRBJ1-5; D ambiguous. The V and J ends lost 3 bases and 5 bases respectively, with 14 bases between them. Germline CDR1 and CDR2: WSHSY and SAAADI. There are 15 residues in the CDR3. This CDR3 reads CASSEVGSVHQPQHF. Here the CDR3 DNA reads TGCGCCAGCAGTGAAGTGGGGAGCGTTCATCAGCCCCAGCATTTT.

The chain joins TRBV28 to TRBJ2-7; perhaps TRBD2 as D (6 bases). V was shortened by 5 bases and J by 4 bases, with 21 bases between the two germline ends. The CDR3 spans 16 residues. Looked up from germline, CDR1 is MDHEN and CDR2 is SYDVKM. The DNA for the CDR3 is TGTGCCAGCAGTCCTCATCCGGGACTTGGGCTTTACGAGCAGTACTTC. This translates into CASSPHPGLGLYEQYF.

The chain links TRBV12-3 or TRBV12-4 to TRBJ1-1, with 8 bases matching TRBD1. The CDR3 is 12 residues long. With V trimmed by 6 bases and J by 3 bases, 0 bases remained unmatched. The CDR3 here is CASRGQDTEAFF. CDR3 nucleotides: TGTGCCAGCAGGGGACAGGACACTGAAGCTTTCTTT.

V usage is TRBV7-9 and J usage is TRBJ2-6; tentative D call: TRBD2 (6 bases). The germline gives CDR1 SEHNR, CDR2 FQNEAQ (reference sequence). The length of the CDR3 is 17 residues. Deletions cut 6 bases from V and 4 bases from J, with 19 bases between. CDR3 sequence: CASRPHGGDSGANVLTF. DNA for the CDR3: TGTGCCAGCAGACCACACGGGGGAGATAGCGGGGCCAACGTCCTGACTTTC.

The genes are TRBV28 and TRBJ2-2; 7 bases are a match to TRBD1. The CDR3 runs 14 residues. The V segment lost 8 bases and the J segment 1 base; nucleotides outside the gene matches: 4. CDR1 is MDHEN and CDR2 is SYDVKM in the germline V gene. CDR3 coding DNA: TGTGCCAGCCTCAGACAGGGGAACACCGGGGAGCTGTTTTTT. It specifies CASLRQGNTGELFF.

This clonotype appeared many times. The chain recombines TRBV6-2 or TRBV6-3 with TRBJ2-2; 9 nucleotides match TRBD2. V gave up 6 bases and J gave up 5 bases; unmatched junction bases: 13. The CDR3 runs to 17 residues. Germline loops: CDR1 MNHEY, CDR2 SVGEGT. The CDR3, as DNA: TGTGCCAGCAGCCCTGGCCTAGCGGGACCTCCGACCGGGGAGCTGTTTTTT. Amino acid sequence: CASSPGLAGPPTGELFF.